This T cell receptor beta chain was obtained from a study of cytomegalovirus exposure and HLA in healthy donors. At the level of the study: A preliminary data release comprised 80 million to 95 million unique TCRs obtained from HLA-typed donors.

PCR used 60 Vbeta primers and 13 Jbeta primers. The protocol was immunoSEQ multiplex PCR, while the TCRdb copy is restricted to in-frame clones and leaves out a portion. The table shows 100,000 to 150,000 clones, with 70% to 80% occurring only once. About this clone itself: Its antigen remains unknown.

Study observations and caveats: Presence/absence analyses supposed approximately even sequencing depth among donors. Several top significant clusters appeared, in a later analysis, to be linked to common viral pathogens. Some V segments could not be told apart, so they were left out, TRBV6-2 and TRBV6-3 among them.

This CDR3 contains 15 residues. This TCR derives from a man aged 35 to 55 in good health and CMV-seronegative. The chain uses TRBV21-1 and TRBJ1-2; the table's D call of TRBD1 was not tested on the DNA. TRBV21-1 is listed as a pseudogene. Sequenced sample: PBMCs. CDR3 DNA sequence: TGTGCCAGCAGCGACCGGGACAGGGACGACTATGGCTACACCTTC. Amino acids: CASSDRDRDDYGYTF.